This TCR beta chain was retrieved from a study of vaccination and CD4 T cells after COVID-19. Study as a whole: Post-vaccine specimens were obtained a median around 79 days after dose two (range 14 to 241). Overlapping spike peptides served as the stimulus for the cells. These peptides came from SARS-CoV-2 and from the common cold coronaviruses HCoV-NL63, HCoV-OC43 and HCoV-229E.

Sequence data for DNA of cultured CD4+ T cells were generated by the Oncomine TCR Beta short-read assay. TCRdb reprocessed the PCR reads via MiXCR and lists one record per CDR3 protein. The data contain around 20,000 distinct CDR3 sequences, roughly 74% of them singletons. Regarding this clonotype: Its cognate antigen is unknown.

The CDR3 is 15 amino acids. Looked up from germline, CDR1 is SGHTA and CDR2 is FQGTGA. Trimming removed 6 bases from V and 3 bases from J, with 17 bases in between. Treatment specified: roughly nine-day PBMC culture with coronavirus spike peptide pools or control peptides (ViraFEST assay). It was with about 10 IU/ml IL-2 and 10 ug/ml peptide pools that about 2 million PBMCs per well were cultured. The clonotype was recovered from a human donor who had recovered from COVID-19. The sequenced material came from CD4+ T cells from blood, cultured in vitro. V is TRBV7-3 and J is TRBJ1-1; D gene uncertain. CDR3: CASRVEGNGDTEAFF. The CDR3 coding sequence is TGTGCCAGCAGAGTGGAGGGTAATGGAGACACTGAAGCTTTCTTT.